This TCR beta chain derives from a study of regulatory T cells in long-lasting Graves disease. The germline gives CDR1 SEHNR, CDR2 FQNEAQ (reference sequence). The ends were cut back, 2 bases at V and 9 bases at J, with 13 bases in the middle. This CDR3 region has 13 residues. The time point is: newly diagnosed GD, antithyroid drugs for less than 3 months. PBMCs were the source of the RNA used for TCR sequencing. According to the study, TCR beta libraries were built with iRepertoire HTBI primers and CDR3-region Arm-PCR. TCRdb used MiXCR to reprocess the multiplex PCR reads, holding one entry per CDR3 protein. Of about 500,000 distinct CDR3 sequences listed, more than 10% were seen once; the top ten hold around 9.3%. This sample was shared with a second study, whose subject was T cells in Graves' hyperthyroidism and ophthalmopathy.

This receptor was identified in a woman in her 30s with Graves disease. The material was peripheral blood mononuclear cells (PBMCs), obtained at new diagnosis, from a patient treated with antithyroid drugs. This chain uses TRBV7-9 with TRBJ1-1; a weak D match, TRBD1 (5 bases). CDR3 amino acids: CASSLRGDRQAFF. CDR3 DNA: TGTGCCAGCAGCTTACGGGGTGACAGACAAGCTTTCTTT. The variable domain in full, completed from reference TRBV7-9 and TRBJ1-1, reads DTGVSQNPRHKITKRGQNVTFRCDPISEHNRLYWYRQTLGQGPEFLTYFQNEAQLEKSRLLSDRFSAERPKGSFSTLEIQRTEQGDSAMYLCASSLRGDRQAFFGQGTRLTVV.